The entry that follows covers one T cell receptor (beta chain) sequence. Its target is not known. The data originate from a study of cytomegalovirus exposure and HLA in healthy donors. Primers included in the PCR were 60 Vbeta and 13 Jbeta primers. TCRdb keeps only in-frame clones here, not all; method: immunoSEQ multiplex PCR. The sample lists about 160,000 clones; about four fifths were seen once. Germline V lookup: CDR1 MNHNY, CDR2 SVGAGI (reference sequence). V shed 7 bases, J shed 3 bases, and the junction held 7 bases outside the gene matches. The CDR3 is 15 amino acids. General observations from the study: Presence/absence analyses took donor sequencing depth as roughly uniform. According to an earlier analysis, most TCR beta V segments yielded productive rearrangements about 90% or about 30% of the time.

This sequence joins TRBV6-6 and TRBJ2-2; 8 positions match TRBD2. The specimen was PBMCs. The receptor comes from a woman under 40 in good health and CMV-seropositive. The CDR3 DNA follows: TGTGCCAGCATCCCTAGCGGGTCCTACACCGGGGAGCTGTTTTTT. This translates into CASIPSGSYTGELFF.